Presented here are 25 T cell receptor beta chains from one specimen sequenced in a study of blood T cell repertoires in COVID-19. Assay: immunoSEQ multiplex PCR; the TCRdb copy retains only in-frame clones and omits some. The sample contains approximately 92,000 clones, about three quarters of which appear only once. Material for sequencing was peripheral blood. The source is a man in his fifties who had recovered from COVID-19.

The rearrangement links TRBV7-2 to TRBJ2-2; D not resolved. V gave up 5 bases and J gave up 2 bases, with 9 bases separating them. This CDR3 comprises 14 residues. Germline V gives CDR1 SGHTA, CDR2 FQGNSA. CDR3 loop: CASSKRFNTGELFF. DNA for the CDR3: TGTGCCAGCAGCAAGAGGTTCAACACCGGGGAGCTGTTTTTT.

The chain carries TRBV28 and TRBJ2-4; 7 bases are a match to TRBD1. CDR1 and CDR2 (germline): MDHEN, SYDVKM. The V segment lost 9 bases and the J segment 8 bases; nucleotides outside the gene matches: 10. The CDR3 loop spans 13 amino acids. This chain's CDR3 is CASQMDRSDIQYF. In DNA, the CDR3 is TGTGCCAGTCAAATGGACAGGTCGGACATTCAGTACTTC.

This clone was observed at least ten times. The rearrangement joins TRBV28 to TRBJ1-5; no firm D call. Looked up from germline, CDR1 is MDHEN and CDR2 is SYDVKM. This CDR3 region has 18 residues. V lost 1 base and J lost 3, with 19 bases in between. The CDR3: CASSLSIGLGSLNQPQHF. The CDR3 nucleotides are TGTGCCAGCAGTTTATCTATCGGTCTGGGGAGTCTCAATCAGCCCCAGCATTTT.

The sample holds a few counts of this clone. The rearrangement links TRBV5-1 to TRBJ1-2, with 7 nucleotides matching TRBD1. After removal of 4 bases from V and 4 bases from J, the junction contained 10 bases not matched to a gene. Germline CDR1 SGHRS, CDR2 YFSETQ. This CDR3 is built from 15 residues. In DNA form, the CDR3 reads TGCGCCAGCAGCGTTAGGACAGGAGGAGGCTATGGCTACACCTTC. Its protein product is CASSVRTGGGYGYTF.

V and J are TRBV7-8 and TRBJ2-2; TRBD2 matches at 7 bases. This CDR3 has 16 residues. CDR1 is SGHVS and CDR2 is FQNEAQ in the germline V gene. V gave up 4 bases and J gave up 0 bases; unmatched junction bases: 5. The DNA of the CDR3 is TGTGCCAGCAGCTCAACCGGGACTACGAACACCGGGGAGCTGTTTTTT. This translates into CASSSTGTTNTGELFF.

The chain employs TRBV24-1 and TRBJ2-2; 8 bases are shared with TRBD2. The CDR3 is 16 amino acids. After removal of 4 bases from V and 1 base from J, the junction contained 4 bases not matched to a gene. Germline values: CDR1 KGHDR, CDR2 SFDVKD. The CDR3 is CATSDPTSGNTGELFF. In DNA form, the CDR3 reads TGTGCCACCAGTGACCCTACTAGCGGGAACACCGGGGAGCTGTTTTTT.

This chain uses TRBV6-2 or TRBV6-3 with TRBJ2-5; no definite D call. The CDR3 contains 14 residues. V lost 4 bases to trimming and J lost 2 bases, with 11 bases between them. From germline, CDR1 is MNHEY and CDR2 SVGEGT. Here the CDR3 DNA reads TGTGCCAGCAGTTGGCTTACACTACAAGAGACCCAGTACTTC. Its translation: CASSWLTLQETQYF.

V is TRBV6-5 and J is TRBJ2-7; 7 bases fit TRBD2. CDR3 length: 14 amino acids. Trimming cost V 8 bases and J 3 bases; bases outside gene matches: 10. CDR1 and CDR2 from the germline V gene are MNHEY and SVGAGI. The DNA of the CDR3 is TGTGCCAGCCGTTGGGCGACTAGCAGCTACGAGCAGTACTTC. Residues: CASRWATSSYEQYF.

This clone was recorded once. The gene calls are TRBV11-2 and TRBJ1-2; TRBD1 matches at 9 bases. The CDR3 has 15 amino acids. Unmatched junction bases numbered 4, after V lost 5 bases and J lost 0 bases. The germline gives CDR1 SGHAT, CDR2 FQNNGV. The CDR3 here is CASSLNRGPNYGYTF. In DNA form, the CDR3 reads TGTGCCAGCAGCCTCAACAGGGGGCCTAACTATGGCTACACCTTC.

The chain recombines TRBV4-1 with TRBJ2-7; 9 positions agree with TRBD1. Germline assignment: CDR1 MGHRA and CDR2 YSYEKL. The junction had 9 bases not matched to a gene; V was cut back by 1 base and J by 5 bases. This CDR3 region has 16 residues. The CDR3 region is CASSQADRGRNNEQYF. The CDR3 DNA sequence: TGCGCCAGCAGCCAAGCAGACAGGGGGAGGAATAACGAGCAGTACTTC.

This chain uses TRBV15 with TRBJ1-2, with TRBD1 as a possible D gene (5 bases). The CDR3 is 15 residues long. Trimming cost V 3 bases and J 8 bases, with 19 bases left between them. Germline assignment: CDR1 LNHNV and CDR2 YYDKDF (reference sequence). In DNA, the CDR3 is TGTGCCACCAGCAGGGTGGGCTCTACAGGTGTCGGCTACACCTTC. This encodes CATSRVGSTGVGYTF.

This chain uses TRBV16 with TRBJ2-1; D remains unclear. Germline values: CDR1 KGHSY, CDR2 FQNENV. V lost 4 bases, J lost 7 bases, and 5 bases lay in between. This CDR3 has 11 amino acids. The CDR3, as DNA: TGTGCCAGCAGCCTTAATAATGAGCAGTTCTTC. It is translated as CASSLNNEQFF.

V and J are TRBV24-1 and TRBJ2-7, with a weak D call TRBD1 (5 bases). There are 13 residues in the CDR3. The V gene lost 9 bases and the J gene lost 0 bases, with 11 bases spanning the gap. Germline CDR1 is KGHDR and CDR2 is SFDVKD. DNA of the CDR3: TGTGCCACCGGGCGCAGGGACTCCTACGAGCAGTACTTC. Residues: CATGRRDSYEQYF.

This clone appeared a single time. The chain links TRBV11-1 to TRBJ2-7; weak D call: TRBD2 (5 bases). V dropped 1 base and J dropped 0 bases, with 10 bases sitting between them. Germline CDR1 and CDR2: SGHAT and FQDESV (reference sequence). The CDR3 sequence is 15 residues long. Here the CDR3 reads CASSLVEGSSYEQYF. The CDR3, as DNA: TGTGCCAGCAGCTTAGTAGAGGGAAGCTCCTACGAGCAGTACTTC.

This clone was detected once. Other DNA sequences in the same sample also yield this CDR3. The chain combines TRBV30 with TRBJ1-1; the match to TRBD1 covers 7 bases. This CDR3 comprises 14 residues. The germline CDR1 and CDR2 sequences are GTSNPN and SVGIG (reference sequence). With V trimmed by 0 bases and J by 6 bases, 7 bases remained unmatched. The CDR3 here is CAWSVLGQGAEAFF. CDR3 sequence (DNA): TGTGCCTGGAGTGTACTCGGGCAGGGGGCTGAAGCTTTCTTT.

This clone was observed a few times. This chain joins TRBV2 and TRBJ1-2; no definite D call. Deletions cut 8 bases from V and 0 bases from J, with 16 bases between. Germline assignment: CDR1 SNHLY and CDR2 FYNNEI. The CDR3 is made up of 15 amino acids. CDR3 DNA sequence: TGTGCCAGCGGCGGGCCGGGAGAAACTAACTATGGCTACACCTTC. Protein product: CASGGPGETNYGYTF. The full variable domain, with the rest looked up from reference TRBV2 and TRBJ1-2, is EPEVTQTPSHQVTQMGQEVILRCVPISNHLYFYWYRQILGQKVEFLVSFYNNEISEKSEIFDDQFSVERPDGSNFTLKIRSTKLEDSAMYFCASGGPGETNYGYTFGSGTRLTVV.

V gene TRBV27 combines with J gene TRBJ2-7; maybe TRBD1 (6 bases). Trimming removed 6 bases at V and 0 bases at J, with 15 bases between. Germline V gene sequence: CDR1 MNHEY, CDR2 SMNVEV (reference sequence). This CDR3 has 15 residues. CDR3 bases: TGTGCCAGCAGACCCGGGACACCTTCCTCCTACGAGCAGTACTTC. It codes for CASRPGTPSSYEQYF.

The chain is built from TRBV6-2 or TRBV6-3 and TRBJ2-1, with 12 bases that match TRBD2. Losses at the gene ends were 0 bases for V and 7 bases for J; bases not matched to a gene: 10. The CDR3 loop spans 18 amino acids. In germline, CDR1 is MNHEY, CDR2 SVGEGT. CDR3: CASSYSSRTSGKFNEQFF. For the CDR3, the DNA is TGTGCCAGCAGTTACTCGTCTCGGACTAGCGGGAAATTTAATGAGCAGTTCTTC.

The table lists this clone with a count of one. The chain recombines TRBV7-3 with TRBJ2-7; maybe TRBD2 (7 bases). This CDR3 is 15 amino acids long. V lost 1 base and J 3 bases, leaving 13 bases between the germline ends. Germline CDR1 is SGHTA and CDR2 is FQGTGA. CDR3 coding DNA: TGTGCCAGCAGCTTAATGGCCGGGGGGCTCTACGAGCAGTACTTC. It is translated as CASSLMAGGLYEQYF.

The chain employs TRBV11-2 and TRBJ2-1; TRBD2 matches 7 bases. V was clipped by 5 bases and J by 0 bases; unmatched bases: 7. CDR1 and CDR2 (germline): SGHAT, FQNNGV. CDR3 length: 16 residues. CDR3 loop: CASSPKRDSSYNEQFF. The CDR3 DNA follows: TGTGCCAGCAGCCCCAAGCGGGATAGCTCCTACAATGAGCAGTTCTTC.

The V call is TRBV5-1, the J call TRBJ2-7; D perhaps matches TRBD1 (7 bases). Germline-derived CDR1 and CDR2 are SGHRS and YFSETQ. The CDR3 sequence is 15 residues long. Trimming took off 2 bases at V and 5 bases at J, with 17 bases between the two ends. This chain's CDR3 is CASSFPSGGGDEQYF. CDR3 DNA: TGCGCCAGCAGCTTTCCTTCAGGAGGGGGCGACGAGCAGTACTTC.

V and J are TRBV5-1 and TRBJ2-3, with D tentatively TRBD1 (6 bases). In germline, CDR1 is SGHRS, CDR2 YFSETQ. There are 13 residues in the CDR3. The ends were cut back, 1 base at V and 9 bases at J, with 12 bases in the middle. In nucleotides, the CDR3 is TGCGCCAGCAGCTTGTTTAGGGGGAACACGCAGTATTTT. It is translated as CASSLFRGNTQYF.

Worth noting for this clone: The sample has other DNA sequences that encode this CDR3 too. The chain recombines TRBV12-3 or TRBV12-4 with TRBJ2-3; D is undetermined. V shed 3 bases and J shed 6 bases, with 4 bases lying between them. The CDR3 loop spans 11 amino acids. CDR3 coding DNA: TGTGCCAGCAGTTTTCGGGATACGCAGTATTTT. Its protein product is CASSFRDTQYF.

J is TRBJ2-5 and V is TRBV24-1; D perhaps matches TRBD1 (5 bases). Germline V gives CDR1 KGHDR, CDR2 SFDVKD. This CDR3 region has 15 residues. The ends were cut back, 3 bases at V and 4 bases at J, with 14 bases in the middle. CDR3 sequence: CATSDTRGRGETQYF. The CDR3 region has the DNA TGTGCCACCAGTGATACGCGAGGTAGGGGAGAGACCCAGTACTTC.

The V and J genes are TRBV6-5 and TRBJ1-6, with TRBD1 matching 9 bases. Losses at the gene ends were 6 bases for V and 5 bases for J; bases not matched to a gene: 5. Looked up from germline, CDR1 is MNHEY and CDR2 is SVGAGI. The CDR3 sequence is 15 residues long. The CDR3 DNA reads as TGTGCCAGCAGGACGGGACAGGGACATAATTCACCCCTCCACTTT. It is translated as CASRTGQGHNSPLHF.